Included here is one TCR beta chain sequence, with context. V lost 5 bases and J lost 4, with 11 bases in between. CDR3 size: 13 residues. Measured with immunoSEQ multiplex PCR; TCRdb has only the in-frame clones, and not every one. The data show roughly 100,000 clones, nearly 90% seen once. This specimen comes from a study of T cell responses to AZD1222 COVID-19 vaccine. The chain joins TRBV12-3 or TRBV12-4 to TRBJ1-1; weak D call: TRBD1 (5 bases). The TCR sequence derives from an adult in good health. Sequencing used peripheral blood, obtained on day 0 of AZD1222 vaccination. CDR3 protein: CASSTREGTEAFF. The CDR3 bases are TGTGCCAGCAGTACCAGGGAAGGCACTGAAGCTTTCTTT.